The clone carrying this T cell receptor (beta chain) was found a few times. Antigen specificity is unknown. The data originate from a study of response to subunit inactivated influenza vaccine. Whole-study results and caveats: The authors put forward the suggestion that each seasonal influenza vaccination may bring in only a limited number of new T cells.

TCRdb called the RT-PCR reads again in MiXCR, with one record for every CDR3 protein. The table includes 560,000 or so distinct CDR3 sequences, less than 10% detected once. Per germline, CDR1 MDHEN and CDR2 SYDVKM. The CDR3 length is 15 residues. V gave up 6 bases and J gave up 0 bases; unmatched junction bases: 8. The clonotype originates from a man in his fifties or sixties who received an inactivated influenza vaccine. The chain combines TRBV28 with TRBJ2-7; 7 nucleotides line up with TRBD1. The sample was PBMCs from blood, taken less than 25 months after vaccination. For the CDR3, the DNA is TGTGCCAGCAGCACAAGTAGGACAGGCTCCTACGAGCAGTACTTC. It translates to CASSTSRTGSYEQYF.